These T cell receptor beta chains were read from a single sample in a study of blood T cell repertoires in COVID-19. Data came from immunoSEQ multiplex PCR; TCRdb stores just in-frame clones and leaves some out. The sample carries roughly 300,000 clones, around 90% recorded once. The sequenced sample was peripheral blood. The receptors originated from a man aged 18 to 29 with active or convalescent COVID-19. CDR3s include the opening cysteine and the closing phenylalanine or tryptophan.

CDR3aa: CASSTPTGPGANVLTF
v_gene: TRBV5-1
j_gene: TRBJ2-6

CDR3aa: CASDRGNEQFF
v_gene: TRBV19
j_gene: TRBJ2-1

CDR3aa: CASSQRDTYTGELFF
v_gene: TRBV4-1
j_gene: TRBJ2-2

CDR3aa: CASSPGSYGYTF
v_gene: TRBV10-1
j_gene: TRBJ1-2

CDR3aa: CASSEEGGHGYTF
v_gene: TRBV2
j_gene: TRBJ1-2

CDR3aa: CASSTVDRTNTEAFF
v_gene: TRBV5-8
j_gene: TRBJ1-1

CDR3aa: CASSLSGDTSGNTIYF
v_gene: TRBV27
j_gene: TRBJ1-3

CDR3aa: CASSAIFLTGQSKKTQYF
v_gene: TRBV2
j_gene: TRBJ2-5

CDR3aa: CASSSSGYNEQFF
v_gene: TRBV7-2
j_gene: TRBJ2-1

CDR3aa: CASSAQLAGGQETQYF
v_gene: TRBV9
j_gene: TRBJ2-5

CDR3aa: CASSFRTAGNTIYF
v_gene: TRBV5-6
j_gene: TRBJ1-3

CDR3aa: CASSQGPPGTGELFF
v_gene: TRBV4-2
j_gene: TRBJ2-2

CDR3aa: CASTPDRGQATNEKLFF
v_gene: TRBV7-9
j_gene: TRBJ1-4

CDR3aa: CASSPGGQFSYNSPLHF
v_gene: TRBV19
j_gene: TRBJ1-6

CDR3aa: CASSPRGNRLDTEAFF
v_gene: TRBV7-6
j_gene: TRBJ1-1

CDR3aa: CASSIDRNRVGTF
v_gene: TRBV19
j_gene: TRBJ1-2

CDR3aa: CASSASTSGGYEQYF
v_gene: TRBV7-6
j_gene: TRBJ2-7

CDR3aa: CASSTRDRLYGYTF
v_gene: TRBV19
j_gene: TRBJ1-2

CDR3aa: CSVVRQGYEQYF
v_gene: TRBV29-1
j_gene: TRBJ2-7

CDR3aa: CASKPRQANTEAFF
v_gene: TRBV27
j_gene: TRBJ1-1

CDR3aa: CASSEPGQGGGYTF
v_gene: TRBV6-4
j_gene: TRBJ1-2

CDR3aa: CASSDSVRGEDNYGYTF
v_gene: TRBV10-2
j_gene: TRBJ1-2

CDR3aa: CASSQAGLLNTGELFF
v_gene: TRBV3-1/TRBV3-2
j_gene: TRBJ2-2

CDR3aa: CVSTPTGRTANYGYTF
v_gene: TRBV19
j_gene: TRBJ1-2

CDR3aa: CSVLGHPNTGELFF
v_gene: TRBV29-1
j_gene: TRBJ2-2

CDR3aa: CASSVGDRVNSPLHF
v_gene: TRBV9
j_gene: TRBJ1-6

CDR3aa: CASSSTGSSGYTF
v_gene: TRBV2
j_gene: TRBJ1-2

CDR3aa: CASSLSLGLAGGPEETQYF
v_gene: TRBV13
j_gene: TRBJ2-5

CDR3aa: CASSTLQGAMNTEAFF
v_gene: TRBV19
j_gene: TRBJ1-1

CDR3aa: CASSSSGGSYNEQFF
v_gene: TRBV6-2/TRBV6-3
j_gene: TRBJ2-1

CDR3aa: CASSVGGSYNSPLHF
v_gene: TRBV9
j_gene: TRBJ1-6

CDR3aa: CASRWDRGPREQYF
v_gene: TRBV2
j_gene: TRBJ2-7

CDR3aa: CASSLGTSGYNEQFF
v_gene: TRBV7-6
j_gene: TRBJ2-1

CDR3aa: CATSLANTGELFF
v_gene: TRBV24-1
j_gene: TRBJ2-2

CDR3aa: CASSLDPGDYGYTF
v_gene: TRBV11-2
j_gene: TRBJ1-2

CDR3aa: CASSRRTGDPLDEQYF
v_gene: TRBV5-1
j_gene: TRBJ2-7

CDR3aa: CASEVNMNTEAFF
v_gene: TRBV2
j_gene: TRBJ1-1

CDR3aa: CASSPTGAYGYTF
v_gene: TRBV12-3/TRBV12-4
j_gene: TRBJ1-2

CDR3aa: CASSIPADTQYF
v_gene: TRBV19
j_gene: TRBJ2-3

CDR3aa: CASSFGTANYGYTF
v_gene: TRBV11-2
j_gene: TRBJ1-2

CDR3aa: CASSRTGGNTEAFF
v_gene: TRBV3-1/TRBV3-2
j_gene: TRBJ1-1